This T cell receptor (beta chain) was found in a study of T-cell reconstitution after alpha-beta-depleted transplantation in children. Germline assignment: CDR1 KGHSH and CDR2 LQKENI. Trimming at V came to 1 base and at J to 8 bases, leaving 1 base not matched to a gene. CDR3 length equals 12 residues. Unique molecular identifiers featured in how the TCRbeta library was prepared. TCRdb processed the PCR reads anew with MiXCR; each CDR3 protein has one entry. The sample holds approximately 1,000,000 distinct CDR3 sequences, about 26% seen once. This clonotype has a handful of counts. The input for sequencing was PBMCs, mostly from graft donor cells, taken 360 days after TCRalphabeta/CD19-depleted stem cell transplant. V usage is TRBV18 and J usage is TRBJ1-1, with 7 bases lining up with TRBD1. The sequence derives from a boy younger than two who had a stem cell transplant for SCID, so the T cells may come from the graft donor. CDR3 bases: TGTGCCAGCTCACCACGGGACAGAGAAGCTTTCTTT. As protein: CASSPRDREAFF.